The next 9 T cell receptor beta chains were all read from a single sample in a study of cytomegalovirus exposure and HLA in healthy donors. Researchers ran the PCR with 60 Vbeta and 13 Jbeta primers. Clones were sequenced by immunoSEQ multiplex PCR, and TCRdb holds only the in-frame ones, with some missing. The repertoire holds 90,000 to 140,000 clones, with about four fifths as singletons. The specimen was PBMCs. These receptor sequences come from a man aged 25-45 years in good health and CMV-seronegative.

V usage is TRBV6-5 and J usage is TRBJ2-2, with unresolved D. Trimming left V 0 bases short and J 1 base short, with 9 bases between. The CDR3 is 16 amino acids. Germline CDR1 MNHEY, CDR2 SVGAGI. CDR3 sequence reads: CASSYSSRRNTGELFF. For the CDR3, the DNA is TGTGCCAGCAGTTACTCGTCAAGGAGGAACACCGGGGAGCTGTTTTTT.

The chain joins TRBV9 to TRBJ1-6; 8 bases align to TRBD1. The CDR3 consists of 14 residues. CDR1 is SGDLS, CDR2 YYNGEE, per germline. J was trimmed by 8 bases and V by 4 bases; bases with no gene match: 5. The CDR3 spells CASSPGGSDSPLHF. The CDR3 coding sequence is TGTGCCAGCAGCCCAGGGGGCTCGGATTCACCCCTCCACTTT.

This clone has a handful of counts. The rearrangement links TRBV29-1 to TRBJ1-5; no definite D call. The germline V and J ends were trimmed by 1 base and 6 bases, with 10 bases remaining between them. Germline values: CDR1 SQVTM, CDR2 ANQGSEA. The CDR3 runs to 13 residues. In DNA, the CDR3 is TGCAGCGTTGAAGCCGGAGAAGGTCAGCCCCAGCATTTT. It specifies CSVEAGEGQPQHF. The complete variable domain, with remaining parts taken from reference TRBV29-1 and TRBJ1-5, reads SAVISQKPSRDICQRGTSLTIQCQVDSQVTMMFWYRQQPGQSLTLIATANQGSEATYESGFVIDKFPISRPNLTFSTLTVSNMSPEDSSIYLCSVEAGEGQPQHFGDGTRLSIL.

Written as DNA, the CDR3 is TGTGCCAGCAGCGTGCGCGGACACTCAAATTCACCCCTCCACTTT. It is translated as CASSVRGHSNSPLHF. The chain has TRBV5-6 and TRBJ1-6, with D possibly matching TRBD1 (5 bases). The CDR3 consists of 15 residues. Trimming removed 4 bases from V and 7 bases from J, with 15 bases in between. Looked up from germline, CDR1 is SGHDT and CDR2 is YYEEEE.

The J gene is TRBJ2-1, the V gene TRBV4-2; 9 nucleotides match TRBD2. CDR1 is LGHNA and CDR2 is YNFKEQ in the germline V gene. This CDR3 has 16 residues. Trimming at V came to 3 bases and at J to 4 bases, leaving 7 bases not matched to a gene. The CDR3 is CASSQDMGLAYNEQFF. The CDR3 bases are TGTGCCAGCAGCCAGGACATGGGACTAGCATACAATGAGCAGTTCTTC.

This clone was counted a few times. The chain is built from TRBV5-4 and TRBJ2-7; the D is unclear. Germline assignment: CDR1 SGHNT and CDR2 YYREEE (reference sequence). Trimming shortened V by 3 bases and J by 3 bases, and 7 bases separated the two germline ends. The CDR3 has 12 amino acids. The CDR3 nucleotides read TGTGCCAGCAGCTCACGGAGCTACGAGCAGTACTTC. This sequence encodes CASSSRSYEQYF.

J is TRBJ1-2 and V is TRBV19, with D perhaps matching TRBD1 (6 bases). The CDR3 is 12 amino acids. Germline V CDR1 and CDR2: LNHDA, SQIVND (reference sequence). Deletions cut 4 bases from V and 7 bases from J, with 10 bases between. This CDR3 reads CASSTRDTGYTF. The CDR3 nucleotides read TGTGCCAGTAGTACGAGGGACACTGGCTACACCTTC.

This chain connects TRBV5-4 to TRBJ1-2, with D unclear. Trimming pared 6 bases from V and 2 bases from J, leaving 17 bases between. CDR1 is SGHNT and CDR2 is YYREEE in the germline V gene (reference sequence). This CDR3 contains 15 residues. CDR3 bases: TGTGCCAGCACCGGCGAGGCGGGGATGAACTATGGCTACACCTTC. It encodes CASTGEAGMNYGYTF.

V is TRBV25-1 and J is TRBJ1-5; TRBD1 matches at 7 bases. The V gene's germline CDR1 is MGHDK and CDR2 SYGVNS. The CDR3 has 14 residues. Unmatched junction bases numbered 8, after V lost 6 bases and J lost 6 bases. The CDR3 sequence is CASSQTGEGQPQHF. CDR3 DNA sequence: TGTGCCAGCAGCCAAACAGGGGAAGGTCAGCCCCAGCATTTT.